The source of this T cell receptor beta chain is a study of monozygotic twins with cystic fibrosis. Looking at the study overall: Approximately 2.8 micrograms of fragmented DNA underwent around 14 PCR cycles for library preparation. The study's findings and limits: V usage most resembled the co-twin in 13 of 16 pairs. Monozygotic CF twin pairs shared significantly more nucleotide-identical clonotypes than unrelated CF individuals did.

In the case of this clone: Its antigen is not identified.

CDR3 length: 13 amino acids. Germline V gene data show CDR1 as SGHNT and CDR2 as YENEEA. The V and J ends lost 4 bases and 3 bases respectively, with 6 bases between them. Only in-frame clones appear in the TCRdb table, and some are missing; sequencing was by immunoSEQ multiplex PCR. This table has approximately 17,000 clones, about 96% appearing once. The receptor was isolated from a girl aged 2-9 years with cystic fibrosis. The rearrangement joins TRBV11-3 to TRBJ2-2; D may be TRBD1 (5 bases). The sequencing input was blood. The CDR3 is CASSSRDTGELFF. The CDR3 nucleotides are TGTGCCAGCAGCTCCAGGGACACCGGGGAGCTGTTTTTT.